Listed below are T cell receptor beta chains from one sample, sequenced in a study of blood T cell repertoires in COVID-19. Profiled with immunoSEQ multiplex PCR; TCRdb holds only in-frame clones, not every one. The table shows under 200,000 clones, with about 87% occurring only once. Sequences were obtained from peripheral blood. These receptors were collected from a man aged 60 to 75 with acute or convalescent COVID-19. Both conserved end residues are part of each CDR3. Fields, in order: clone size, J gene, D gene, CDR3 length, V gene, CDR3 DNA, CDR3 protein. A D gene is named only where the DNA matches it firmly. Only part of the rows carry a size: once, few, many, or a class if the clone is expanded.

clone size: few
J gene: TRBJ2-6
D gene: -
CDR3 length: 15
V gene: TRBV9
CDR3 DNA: TGTGCCAGCAGCGTAGCGGGGGACGGGGCCAACGTCCTGACTTTC
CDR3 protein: CASSVAGDGANVLTF

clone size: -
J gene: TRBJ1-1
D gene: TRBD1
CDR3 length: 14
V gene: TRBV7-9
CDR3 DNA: TGTGCCAGCAGCTTAGTTGACAGGGGACGAGAAGCTTTCTTT
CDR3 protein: CASSLVDRGREAFF

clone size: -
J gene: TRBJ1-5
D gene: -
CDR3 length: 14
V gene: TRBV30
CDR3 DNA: TGTGCCTGGAGTGCCCCCGGGAGCAATCAGCCCCAGCATTTT
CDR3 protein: CAWSAPGSNQPQHF

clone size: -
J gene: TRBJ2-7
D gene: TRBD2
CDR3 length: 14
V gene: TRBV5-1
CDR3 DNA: TGCGCCAGCAGTGTGACTAGCGGGAGCCACGAGCAGTACTTC
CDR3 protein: CASSVTSGSHEQYF

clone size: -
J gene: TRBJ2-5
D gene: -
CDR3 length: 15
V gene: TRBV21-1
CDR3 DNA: TGTGCCAGCAGCAAAAAAGGGGACTCCGGGAAGACCCAGTACTTC
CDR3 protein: CASSKKGDSGKTQYF

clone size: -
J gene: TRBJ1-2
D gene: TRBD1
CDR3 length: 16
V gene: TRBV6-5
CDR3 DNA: TGTGCCAGCAGTTACTCCGCCGCTATCGGACAGGGTGGCTACACCTTC
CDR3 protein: CASSYSAAIGQGGYTF

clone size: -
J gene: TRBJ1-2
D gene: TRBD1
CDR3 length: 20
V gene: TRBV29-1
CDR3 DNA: TGCAGCGTTGAAGACCGGGCACGACCGGGACAGGGGGCGCGGGGCTATGGCTACACCTTC
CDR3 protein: CSVEDRARPGQGARGYGYTF

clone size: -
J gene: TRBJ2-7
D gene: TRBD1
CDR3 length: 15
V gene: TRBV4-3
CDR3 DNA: TGCGCCAGCAGCCAACCGGGACAGGGTGCGGGCGAGCAGTACTTC
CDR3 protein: CASSQPGQGAGEQYF

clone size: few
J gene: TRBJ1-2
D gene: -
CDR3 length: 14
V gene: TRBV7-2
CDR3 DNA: TGTGCCAGCAGCTCCAGAGACTATAACTATGGCTACACCTTC
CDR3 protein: CASSSRDYNYGYTF

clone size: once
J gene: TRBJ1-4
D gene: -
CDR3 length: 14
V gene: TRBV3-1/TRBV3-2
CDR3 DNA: TGTGCCAGCAGCTCCAGGGAGGGAGGGGAAAAACTGTTTTTT
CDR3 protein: CASSSREGGEKLFF

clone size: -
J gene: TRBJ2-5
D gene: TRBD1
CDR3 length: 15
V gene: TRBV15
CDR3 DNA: TGTGCCACCAGCAGAGTCACAGGGGGTCGGGAGACCCAGTACTTC
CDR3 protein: CATSRVTGGRETQYF

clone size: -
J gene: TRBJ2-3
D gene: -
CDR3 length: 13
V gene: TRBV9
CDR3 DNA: TGTGCCAGCAGCACCTACAGGGACGATACGCAGTATTTT
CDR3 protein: CASSTYRDDTQYF

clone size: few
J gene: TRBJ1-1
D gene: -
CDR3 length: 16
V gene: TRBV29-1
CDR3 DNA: TGCAGCGTTGAACCCGTTCGCGGGCTGGGGGGCACTGAAGCTTTCTTT
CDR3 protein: CSVEPVRGLGGTEAFF

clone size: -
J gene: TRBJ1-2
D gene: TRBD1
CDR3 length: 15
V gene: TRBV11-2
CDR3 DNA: TGTGCCAGCAGCTTAGCGGCAGGGGGCACCTATGGCTACACCTTC
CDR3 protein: CASSLAAGGTYGYTF

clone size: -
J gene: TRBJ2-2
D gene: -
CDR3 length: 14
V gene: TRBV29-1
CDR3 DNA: TGCAGCGCCTCACCCAGGGGTGGTACCGGGGAGCTGTTTTTT
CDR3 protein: CSASPRGGTGELFF

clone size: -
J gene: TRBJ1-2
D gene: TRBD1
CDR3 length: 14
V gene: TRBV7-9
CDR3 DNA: TGTGCCAGCAGTCGTCAGGGGGCGGAGTATGGCTACACCTTC
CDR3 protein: CASSRQGAEYGYTF

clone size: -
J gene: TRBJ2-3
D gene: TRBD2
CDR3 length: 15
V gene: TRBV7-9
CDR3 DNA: TGTGCCAGCAGCTCGCTAGCGGGGTCCACAGATACGCAGTATTTT
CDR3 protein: CASSSLAGSTDTQYF

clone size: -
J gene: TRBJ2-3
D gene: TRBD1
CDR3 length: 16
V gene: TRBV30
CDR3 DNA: TGTGCCTGGAGTGGGCCGGGACAGGGGGTCACAGATACGCAGTATTTT
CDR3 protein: CAWSGPGQGVTDTQYF

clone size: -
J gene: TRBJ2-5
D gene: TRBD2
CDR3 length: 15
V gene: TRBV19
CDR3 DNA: TGTGCCAGTAGCGTGACTAGCGGGGGGTCGGAGACCCAGTACTTC
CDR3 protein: CASSVTSGGSETQYF

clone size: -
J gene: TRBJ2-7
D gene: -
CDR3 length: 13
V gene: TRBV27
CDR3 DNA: TGTGCCAGCAGTTTTGAACGAGGGTACGAGCAGTACTTC
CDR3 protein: CASSFERGYEQYF

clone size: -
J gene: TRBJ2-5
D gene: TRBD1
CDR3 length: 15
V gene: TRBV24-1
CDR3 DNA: TGTGCCACCAGCATCGGGACAGGGCCCCTAGAGACCCAGTACTTC
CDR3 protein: CATSIGTGPLETQYF

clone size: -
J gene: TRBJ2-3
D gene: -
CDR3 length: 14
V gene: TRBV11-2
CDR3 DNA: TGTGCCAGCAGCTCGAGCAGGATCACAGATACGCAGTATTTT
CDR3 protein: CASSSSRITDTQYF